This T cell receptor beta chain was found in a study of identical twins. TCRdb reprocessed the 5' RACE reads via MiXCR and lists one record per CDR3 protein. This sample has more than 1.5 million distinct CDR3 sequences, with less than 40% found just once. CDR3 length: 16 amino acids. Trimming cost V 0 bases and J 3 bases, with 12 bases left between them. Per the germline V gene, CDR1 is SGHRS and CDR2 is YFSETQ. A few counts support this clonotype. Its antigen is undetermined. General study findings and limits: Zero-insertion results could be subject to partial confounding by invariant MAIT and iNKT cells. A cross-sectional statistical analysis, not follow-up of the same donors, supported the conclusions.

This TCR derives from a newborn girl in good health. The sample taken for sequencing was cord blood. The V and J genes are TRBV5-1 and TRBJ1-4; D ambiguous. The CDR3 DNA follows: TGCGCCAGCAGCTTGGGACCCCGGGCCTCTAATGAAAAACTGTTTTTT. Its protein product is CASSLGPRASNEKLFF.